These T cell receptor beta chains were read from a single sample in a study of cytomegalovirus exposure and HLA in healthy donors. Measured with immunoSEQ multiplex PCR; TCRdb has only the in-frame clones, and not every one. In the table there are some 190,000 clones, more than 75% of which are singletons. Source material: PBMCs. These receptors all stem from a woman aged 25 to 39 in good health and CMV-seropositive. The CDR3 runs from the conserved cysteine through the conserved F or W. A D gene is named only where the DNA matches it firmly. Size is stated for part of the rows, as once, few or many counts, or as a class when the clone is expanded.

>TRBV18|TRBD1|TRBJ1-2|once
TGTGCCAGCTCACCCAGGGGACAGTCCTATGGCTACACCTTC
CASSPRGQSYGYTF
>TRBV18|-|TRBJ2-5|-
TGTGCCAGCTCACCGAATCCGGGGTACCAAGAGGCCCAGTACTTC
CASSPNPGYQEAQYF
>TRBV28|TRBD1|TRBJ2-5|-
TGTGCCAGCAGTTTAAGGACAGGGGAAGAGACCCAGTACTTC
CASSLRTGEETQYF
>TRBV4-1|-|TRBJ2-3|-
TGCGCCAGCAGCCACCCAAAAAGGCGGGGGCAGGGAGATACGCAGTATTTT
CASSHPKRRGQGDTQYF
>TRBV2|TRBD2|TRBJ2-3|-
TGTGCCCGCGCGGCCCAGCGGGGGGGGCGAGATACGCAGTATTTT
CARAAQRGGRDTQYF
>TRBV27|-|TRBJ2-5|-
TGTGCCAGCAGTTTATCCAGACAGTTTCAAGAGACCCAGTACTTC
CASSLSRQFQETQYF
>TRBV28|TRBD1|TRBJ1-4|-
TGTGCCAGCGGTTGGACAGGGGGTTACTTGGCTGAAAAACTGTTTTTT
CASGWTGGYLAEKLFF
>TRBV25-1|-|TRBJ2-7|-
TGTGCCAGCAGTGAAAGAATAAAACCGGGACAAAACTACGAGCAGTACTTC
CASSERIKPGQNYEQYF
>TRBV6-1|-|TRBJ1-6|few
TGTGCCAGCAGTGATGGGCCCCAGTTGCCCCTCCACTTT
CASSDGPQLPLHF
>TRBV7-3|-|TRBJ1-5|once
TGTGCCAGCACCTCCCGCAATCAGCCCCAGCATTTT
CASTSRNQPQHF
>TRBV6-5|-|TRBJ1-5|-
TGTGCCAGCTCAGAACGTAGCAATCAGCCCCAGCATTTT
CASSERSNQPQHF
>TRBV10-3|-|TRBJ2-1|-
TGTGCCATCAGTTATACCCTCGAGTGGGGGGGGCGGAATGAGCAGTTCTTC
CAISYTLEWGGRNEQFF
>TRBV6-5|-|TRBJ2-7|-
TGTGCCAGCAGTTACGATTGGGCGGGCTCCTACGAGCAGTACTTC
CASSYDWAGSYEQYF
>TRBV4-1|-|TRBJ2-3|-
TGCGCCAGCAGCCAGGGGGACTGGCTTGGGCAGTATTTT
CASSQGDWLGQYF
>TRBV4-3|-|TRBJ2-2|-
TGCGCCAGCAGCCAAGATTTCGGCGGGGTTAACACCGGGGAGCTGTTTTTT
CASSQDFGGVNTGELFF
>TRBV5-1|-|TRBJ2-3|few
TGCGCCAGCAGCATAGCGGTTCAGTCGGGAGATACGCAGTATTTT
CASSIAVQSGDTQYF
>TRBV27|TRBD2|TRBJ2-7|-
TGTGCCAGCAACCCAGTGGGACTAGCATCATCGGAAGAGCAGTACTTC
CASNPVGLASSEEQYF
>TRBV7-9|TRBD2|TRBJ2-7|-
TGTGCCAGCAGCCCAACTAGCGGGGGTCTCTCCTACGAGCAGTACTTC
CASSPTSGGLSYEQYF
>TRBV11-2|TRBD1|TRBJ2-3|-
TGTGCCAGCAGCTTAGAAGGGGGCAGTGATACGCAGTATTTT
CASSLEGGSDTQYF
>TRBV19|TRBD1|TRBJ2-1|-
TGTGCCAGTAATATGGGACAGTACAATGAGCAGTTCTTC
CASNMGQYNEQFF
>TRBV5-1|-|TRBJ2-1|-
TGCGCCAGCAGCTTGGATACGGGGCAGGGGGAGCAGTTCTTC
CASSLDTGQGEQFF
>TRBV28|-|TRBJ1-2|few
TGTGCCAGCAGTTCCCGCGGGGGGTTACCGAACTATGGCTACACCTTC
CASSSRGGLPNYGYTF
>TRBV9|TRBD1|TRBJ2-1|-
TGTGCCAGCAGCGTGCGACAGGGCTCCTACAATGAGCAGTTCTTC
CASSVRQGSYNEQFF
>TRBV6-6|-|TRBJ2-3|-
TGTGCCAGCAGTTACCGGCAGAGGCTCGGGGATACGCAGTATTTT
CASSYRQRLGDTQYF
>TRBV29-1|TRBD2|TRBJ2-5|few
TGCAGCGTGCACGGGACTAGCGGGGGGTTTCAGTACTTC
CSVHGTSGGFQYF
>TRBV28|TRBD1|TRBJ2-7|-
TGTGCCAGCAGTTTGCTCGGGACAGGGATCTACGAGCAGTACTTC
CASSLLGTGIYEQYF
>TRBV12-5|TRBD1|TRBJ1-5|-
TGTGCTAGTGGTCCTAAGGGGGCGGGCAATCAGCCCCAGCATTTT
CASGPKGAGNQPQHF